The clone carrying this T cell receptor (beta chain) turned up a few times. The antigen is undetermined. Every isolated RNA sample was fully reverse transcribed, so sequencing captured expressed TCRB transcripts. The table came from immunoSEQ multiplex PCR; TCRdb's copy has only in-frame clones and leaves some out. Seen here are over 600,000 clones, roughly 12% observed once, and the top ten hold more than 0.09%. This sample is drawn from a study of beta chain features in type 1 diabetes. Study results and limitations: Type 1 diabetes patients had TCRB CDR3s that were shorter (moderately but significantly so) in all four CD4+ subsets. HLA influence on TCRB rearrangement stayed unresolved here.

Per the germline V gene, CDR1 is SGHNT and CDR2 is YYREEE (reference sequence). The CDR3 runs 15 residues. The V and J ends lost 1 base and 6 bases, in that order; junction bases with no gene match: 7. The chain employs TRBV5-4 and TRBJ2-7; 10 bases map to TRBD1. Sequenced input: naive CD4+ T cells from blood. This TCR derives from a young man with type 1 diabetes. CDR3 nucleotide sequence: TGTGCCAGCAGCTTGATCCGGACAGGGGGTGTCGAGCAGTACTTC. This gives the protein CASSLIRTGGVEQYF.